These 29 T cell receptor beta chains came from one sample sequenced in a study of cytomegalovirus exposure and HLA in healthy donors. Primers included in the PCR were 60 Vbeta and 13 Jbeta primers. Data came from immunoSEQ multiplex PCR; TCRdb stores just in-frame clones and leaves some out. The table records some 200,000 clones, roughly four fifths of them present only once. The specimen sequenced was PBMCs. These TCRs come from a woman aged 50 to 60 in good health and CMV-seropositive.

The chain uses TRBV6-5 and TRBJ1-1, with D tentatively TRBD1 (5 bases). V lost 0 bases and J lost 3, with 14 bases in between. Germline CDR1 and CDR2: MNHEY and SVGAGI. The CDR3 has 16 amino acids. CDR3 nucleotide sequence: TGTGCCAGCAGTTACTCTGTAGGGGCAGGGTACACTGAAGCTTTCTTT. This codes for CASSYSVGAGYTEAFF.

This clone was detected only a few times. The chain recombines TRBV11-2 with TRBJ2-7; D perhaps matches TRBD1 (5 bases). The length of the CDR3 is 16 residues. CDR1 and CDR2 (germline): SGHAT, FQNNGV. V gave up 5 bases and J gave up 1 base, with 18 bases separating them. The CDR3 sequence is CASSPSGVRGSYEQYF. DNA for the CDR3: TGTGCCAGCAGCCCTTCTGGGGTTAGGGGATCCTACGAGCAGTACTTC.

This rearrangement joins TRBV18 to TRBJ1-5; no definite D call. The germline V gene has CDR1 KGHSH and CDR2 LQKENI. Trimming cost V 3 bases and J 3 bases, with 9 bases left between them. This CDR3 is 14 amino acids long. The CDR3 spells CASSPGRANQPQHF. The CDR3 DNA reads as TGTGCCAGCTCACCGGGGAGAGCCAATCAGCCCCAGCATTTT.

This clone has only a few counts. In nucleotides, the CDR3 is TGCGCCAGCAGCCAAGACTTAGGACAGGGAGGAAGGCAGTACTTC. This codes for CASSQDLGQGGRQYF. V usage is TRBV4-3 and J usage is TRBJ2-7; TRBD1 matches 8 bases. V was clipped by 0 bases and J by 9 bases; unmatched bases: 10. The CDR3 length is 15 residues. CDR1 LGHNA and CDR2 YSLEER come from the germline V gene.

The V and J genes are TRBV28 and TRBJ1-5; D perhaps matches TRBD1 (6 bases). The V and J ends lost 8 bases and 4 bases respectively, with 15 bases between them. Germline V lookup: CDR1 MDHEN, CDR2 SYDVKM. The CDR3 covers 14 residues. The chain's CDR3 is CASGGGSVNQPQHF. DNA of the CDR3: TGTGCCAGCGGGGGGGGCTCGGTTAATCAGCCCCAGCATTTT.

J is TRBJ2-1 and V is TRBV9; 10 nucleotides line up with TRBD1. The CDR3 loop spans 15 amino acids. Looked up from germline, CDR1 is SGDLS and CDR2 is YYNGEE. The V gene end was trimmed by 4 bases and the J gene end by 7 bases; junction bases not matched to a gene: 8. The CDR3 loop reads CASSPGQGVRNEQFF. CDR3 nucleotides: TGTGCCAGCAGCCCCGGACAGGGGGTACGTAATGAGCAGTTCTTC.

V and J are TRBV7-5 and TRBJ2-5; the DNA was not compared with TRBD2, the D call given in the table. TRBV7-5 is a pseudogene segment. CDR3 length equals 16 residues. In DNA form, the CDR3 reads TGTGTCAGAAGCCTATGTGGGGGTGCGGGAGGAGAGACCCAGTACTTC. Protein sequence: CVRSLCGGAGGETQYF.

The V call is TRBV7-9, the J call TRBJ1-1; maybe TRBD1 (6 bases). Looked up from germline, CDR1 is SEHNR and CDR2 is FQNEAQ (reference sequence). The CDR3 runs 14 residues. V lost 4 bases and J lost 6, with 15 bases in between. The CDR3 DNA sequence: TGTGCCAGCAGCTGGACAGCTTCGCGCGCTGAAGCTTTCTTT. Encoded protein: CASSWTASRAEAFF.

This clone came up a few times. This chain connects TRBV27 to TRBJ2-3; 7 bases map to TRBD1. Germline-derived CDR1 and CDR2 are MNHEY and SMNVEV (reference sequence). The CDR3 sequence is 16 residues long. Trimming at V came to 6 bases and at J to 3 bases, leaving 12 bases not matched to a gene. The CDR3 loop is CASRGGFETGTDTQYF. Written as DNA, the CDR3 is TGTGCCAGCAGAGGAGGTTTCGAGACAGGGACAGATACGCAGTATTTT.

The V gene is TRBV7-2, the J gene TRBJ2-1, with 7 bases that match TRBD1. Germline V CDR1 and CDR2: SGHTA, FQGNSA. The V gene end was trimmed by 1 base and the J gene end by 15 bases; junction bases not matched to a gene: 6. The CDR3 extends over 12 amino acids. CDR3 DNA: TGTGCCAGCAGCTTAGTAACGACAGGGTGGTTCTTC. Translation gives CASSLVTTGWFF.

This clone was detected only a few times. The junction and the germline gene differ at one end; a read error may be behind it. The chain employs TRBV28 and TRBJ2-6; D might be TRBD1 (5 bases). Germline V gives CDR1 MDHEN, CDR2 SYDVKM. The CDR3 length is 15 residues. The CDR3 DNA follows: TGTGCCAGCGGGATAAACCTCTCTGGGGCCAACGGCCTGACTTTC. It codes for CASGINLSGANGLTF.

The J gene is TRBJ1-1, the V gene TRBV6-1; D may be TRBD1 (5 bases). The germline gives CDR1 MNHNS, CDR2 SASEGT. Trimming stripped 2 bases from V and 6 bases from J, with 10 bases between. The CDR3 loop spans 13 amino acids. In nucleotides, the CDR3 is TGTGCCAGCAGTGAAAAGGGGCTCGCTGAAGCTTTCTTT. Translated, it gives CASSEKGLAEAFF.

The chain employs TRBV27 and TRBJ2-1; D not resolved. Trimming pared 5 bases from V and 8 bases from J, leaving 13 bases between. CDR1 MNHEY and CDR2 SMNVEV come from the germline V gene (reference sequence). This CDR3 is built from 13 residues. This CDR3 is CASSRLPGHEQFF. The CDR3 coding sequence is TGTGCCAGCAGTCGACTCCCGGGTCATGAGCAGTTCTTC.

Only a few counts were recorded for this clone. This chain connects TRBV10-3 to TRBJ2-1; possible D gene TRBD2, 8 bases. V dropped 8 bases and J dropped 6 bases, with 26 bases sitting between them. The CDR3 spans 17 residues. Looked up from germline, CDR1 is ENHRY and CDR2 is SYGVKD. The CDR3 DNA sequence: TGTGCCATCCAAAGGGGGCCTAGCGGGCGGCCAGCCAATGAGCAGTTCTTC. Protein product: CAIQRGPSGRPANEQFF.

The V and J genes are TRBV11-2 and TRBJ2-1; tentatively, D is TRBD2 (6 bases). This CDR3 region has 14 residues. V was cut by 7 bases and J by 4 bases, with 14 bases left in between. Germline loops: CDR1 SGHAT, CDR2 FQNNGV. This CDR3 is CASTPGAGYNEQFF. For the CDR3, the DNA is TGTGCCAGCACCCCAGGAGCGGGTTACAATGAGCAGTTCTTC.

Turning to this clone: The same CDR3 is also encoded by other DNA sequences in this sample. The chain is built from TRBV29-1 and TRBJ2-5; a weak D match, TRBD1 (7 bases). The CDR3 covers 16 residues. The ends were cut back, 3 bases at V and 2 bases at J, with 19 bases in the middle. CDR1 SQVTM and CDR2 ANQGSEA come from the germline V gene. DNA for the CDR3: TGCAGCGTTGATTTAGGCTCGTCAGGGGGGCAAGAGACCCAGTACTTC. Amino acid sequence: CSVDLGSSGGQETQYF.

The chain joins TRBV4-3 to TRBJ2-1; 7 bases agree with TRBD1. Trimming took 2 bases from V and 13 from J; bases not matched to a gene: 11. Germline CDR1 is LGHNA and CDR2 is YSLEER. CDR3 length: 14 amino acids. CDR3 DNA: TGCGCCAGCAGCCAAACCTACCCGGACAGGCTCCAGTTCTTC. Translating gives CASSQTYPDRLQFF.

The chain combines TRBV19 with TRBJ1-4; D remains ambiguous. The germline V and J ends were trimmed by 6 bases and 5 bases, with 19 bases remaining between them. Germline V gene data show CDR1 as LNHDA and CDR2 as SQIVND (reference sequence). The CDR3 runs to 16 residues. In nucleotides, the CDR3 is TGTGCCAGTAGCTTATATGCAGGATCACGAAATGAAAAACTGTTTTTT. Translating it yields CASSLYAGSRNEKLFF.

This clone has just a few counts. The rearrangement links TRBV7-2 to TRBJ1-5; D not resolved. Deletions cut 4 bases from V and 6 bases from J, with 13 bases between. This CDR3 contains 14 residues. Germline V CDR1 and CDR2: SGHTA, FQGNSA. CDR3 bases: TGTGCCAGCAGCTCCCGTGGGCGCATTCAGCCCCAGCATTTT. Translated: CASSSRGRIQPQHF.

The chain links TRBV11-2 to TRBJ2-7; D is undetermined. Trimming shortened V by 1 base and J by 6 bases, and 10 bases separated the two germline ends. The length of the CDR3 is 13 residues. From germline, CDR1 is SGHAT and CDR2 FQNNGV. CDR3 sequence: CASSLGGIPEQYF. CDR3 nucleotides: TGTGCCAGCAGCTTAGGTGGCATCCCCGAGCAGTACTTC.

The sample holds one count of this clone. This rearrangement joins TRBV6-1 to TRBJ2-7; 7 bases match TRBD2. This CDR3 is 14 amino acids long. With 4 bases clipped from V and 5 bases from J, the junction kept 8 bases outside the gene matches. Germline V lookup: CDR1 MNHNS, CDR2 SASEGT. CDR3 in amino acids: CASSGLAVWNEQYF. CDR3 DNA sequence: TGTGCCAGCAGTGGGCTAGCGGTGTGGAACGAGCAGTACTTC.

The rearrangement links TRBV5-6 to TRBJ2-5; perhaps TRBD2 as D (6 bases). V dropped 4 bases and J dropped 5 bases, with 15 bases sitting between them. The CDR3 sequence is 14 residues long. Per the germline V gene, CDR1 is SGHDT and CDR2 is YYEEEE. The CDR3 sequence: CASSPLATAETQYF. The CDR3 DNA follows: TGTGCCAGCAGCCCCCTAGCGACGGCGGAGACCCAGTACTTC.

The V call is TRBV2, the J call TRBJ1-2; 8 bases are a match to TRBD1. The length of the CDR3 is 13 residues. V was pared by 6 bases and J by 3 bases, with 3 bases of the junction left unmatched. Germline V CDR1 and CDR2: SNHLY, FYNNEI. The CDR3 is CASSLDRDYGYTF. The CDR3 nucleotides read TGTGCCAGCAGCTTGGACAGGGACTATGGCTACACCTTC.

The chain carries TRBV27 and TRBJ1-2, with TRBD1 matching over 9 bases. V was pared by 2 bases and J by 6 bases, with 10 bases of the junction left unmatched. This CDR3 is built from 16 residues. CDR1 and CDR2 (germline): MNHEY, SMNVEV (reference sequence). CDR3 sequence (DNA): TGTGCCAGCAGTTTACTGGGACAGGGTCTAGAAAATGGCTACACCTTC. It translates to CASSLLGQGLENGYTF.

Concerning this clone: The germline gene is not matched at one end of the junction; a read error may be the cause. V gene TRBV5-4 combines with J gene TRBJ2-4; TRBD2 aligns across 7 bases. The CDR3 spans 16 residues. Germline V CDR1 and CDR2: SGHNT, YYREEE (reference sequence). As DNA, the CDR3 is TGTGCCAGCAGCTTCGGGGGGTGGGAATCTGGAAACAGTCAGTACTTC. Its protein is CASSFGGWESGNSQYF.

V usage is TRBV7-3 and J usage is TRBJ2-5; TRBD2 agrees at 7 bases. V lost 0 bases and J lost 5; bases outside the gene matches: 6. Germline CDR1 reads SGHTA; CDR2 reads FQGTGA. The CDR3 has 15 residues. The DNA of the CDR3 is TGTGCCAGCAGCTTAACGAATGGCGGGAGTGAGACCCAGTACTTC. Protein product: CASSLTNGGSETQYF.

This sequence joins TRBV29-1 and TRBJ2-2; D is unresolved. Trimming took 4 bases from V and 4 from J, leaving 10 bases between them. Per the germline V gene, CDR1 is SQVTM and CDR2 is ANQGSEA. This CDR3 contains 13 residues. The CDR3 region is CSVGSVLTGELFF. CDR3 nucleotide sequence: TGCAGCGTTGGGAGTGTCCTCACCGGGGAGCTGTTTTTT.

The rearrangement links TRBV10-3 to TRBJ2-5; 9 bases are shared with TRBD1. With 7 bases clipped from V and 5 bases from J, the junction kept 8 bases outside the gene matches. In germline, CDR1 is ENHRY, CDR2 SYGVKD. There are 14 residues in the CDR3. CDR3 nucleotides: TGTGCCATCACCCGGGACAGGGCGGGGGAGACCCAGTACTTC. It yields the protein CAITRDRAGETQYF.

The rearrangement links TRBV7-9 to TRBJ2-2, with 7 bases aligning to TRBD1. CDR3 length: 16 amino acids. In germline, CDR1 is SEHNR, CDR2 FQNEAQ (reference sequence). V was pared by 5 bases and J by 1 base, with 7 bases of the junction left unmatched. DNA for the CDR3: TGTGCCAGCAGCCCGGGGACAGAAAAGAACACCGGGGAGCTGTTTTTT. It translates to CASSPGTEKNTGELFF.